The clone carrying this T cell receptor beta chain has more than one count but fewer than ten. Its target is not known. The sample belongs to a study of cytomegalovirus exposure and HLA in healthy donors. Trimming stripped 2 bases from V and 0 bases from J, with 10 bases between. This CDR3 has 16 amino acids. Study-wide findings and caveats: According to an earlier analysis, most TCR beta V segments yielded productive rearrangements about 87% or about 30% of the time. Presence/absence analyses assumed roughly uniform sequencing depth across donors. Later analysis found that TCR beta chains associated with HLA were more clonally expanded than other, equally common chains.

PCR was performed using 60 Vbeta and 13 Jbeta primers. TCRdb keeps only in-frame clones here, not all; method: immunoSEQ multiplex PCR. The sample lists around 76,000 clones; around 84% were seen once. Sequenced: PBMCs. The V and J genes are TRBV23-1 and TRBJ1-4; tentative D call: TRBD1 (5 bases). TRBV23-1 is an open reading frame whose function is uncertain. The sequence derives from a woman between 40 and 55 years old in good health and CMV-seropositive. The CDR3 spells CASSQRRQTTNEKLFF. For the CDR3, the DNA is TGCGCCAGCAGTCAACGGCGACAGACAACTAATGAAAAACTGTTTTTT.